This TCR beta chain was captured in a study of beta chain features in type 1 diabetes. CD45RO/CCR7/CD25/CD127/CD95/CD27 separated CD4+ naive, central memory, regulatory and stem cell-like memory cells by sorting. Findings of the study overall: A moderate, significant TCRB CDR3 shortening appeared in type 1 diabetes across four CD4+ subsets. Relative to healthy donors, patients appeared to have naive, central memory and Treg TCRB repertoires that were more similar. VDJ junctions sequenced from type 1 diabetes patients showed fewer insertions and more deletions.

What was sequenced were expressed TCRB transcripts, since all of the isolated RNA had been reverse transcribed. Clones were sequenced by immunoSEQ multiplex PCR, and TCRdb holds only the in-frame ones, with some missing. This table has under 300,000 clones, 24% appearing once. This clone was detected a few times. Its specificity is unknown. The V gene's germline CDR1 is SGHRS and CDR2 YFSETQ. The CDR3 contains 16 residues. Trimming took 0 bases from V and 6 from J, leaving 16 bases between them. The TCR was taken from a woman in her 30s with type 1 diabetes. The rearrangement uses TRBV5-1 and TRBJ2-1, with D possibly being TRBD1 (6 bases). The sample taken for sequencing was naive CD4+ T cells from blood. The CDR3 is CASSLVSGEGGNEQFF. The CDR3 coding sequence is TGCGCCAGCAGCTTGGTGTCCGGAGAAGGGGGCAATGAGCAGTTCTTC. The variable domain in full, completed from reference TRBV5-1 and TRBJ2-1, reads KAGVTQTPRYLIKTRGQQVTLSCSPISGHRSVSWYQQTPGQGLQFLFEYFSETQRNKGNFPGRFSGRQFSNSRSEMNVSTLELGDSALYLCASSLVSGEGGNEQFFGPGTRLTVL.